The 30 T cell receptor beta chains listed next were all sequenced from one sample in a study of cytomegalovirus exposure and HLA in healthy donors. Use of 60 Vbeta and 13 Jbeta primers characterized the PCR. The protocol was immunoSEQ multiplex PCR, while the TCRdb copy is restricted to in-frame clones and leaves out a portion. The sample includes approximately 200,000 clones. Sequenced input: PBMCs. The receptors here all came from a boy aged 5-17 years in good health and CMV-seronegative.

This rearrangement joins TRBV28 to TRBJ1-5; possible D gene TRBD1, 5 bases. CDR1 MDHEN and CDR2 SYDVKM come from the germline V gene. This CDR3 is built from 19 residues. Deletions cut 5 bases from V and 0 bases from J, with 23 bases between. CDR3 nucleotides: TGTGCCAGCAGTCCCCATCGGGGGATAGGAAGTTATAGCAATCAGCCCCAGCATTTT. Translation: CASSPHRGIGSYSNQPQHF.

The J gene is TRBJ2-1, the V gene TRBV7-6, with D possibly matching TRBD2 (5 bases). The CDR3 totals 18 residues. The germline V gene has CDR1 SGHVS and CDR2 FNYEAQ. V lost 5 bases, J lost 6 bases, and 26 bases lay in between. CDR3 bases: TGTGCCAGCAGCCTCTCCTCCCGCGGGCCCACCGGTGTCAATGAGCAGTTCTTC. It yields the protein CASSLSSRGPTGVNEQFF. The whole variable domain, remainder taken from reference TRBV7-6 and TRBJ2-1, is GAGVSQSPRYKVTKRGQDVALRCDPISGHVSLYWYRQALGQGPEFLTYFNYEAQQDKSGLPNDRFSAERPEGSISTLTIQRTEQRDSAMYRCASSLSSRGPTGVNEQFFGPGTRLTVL.

Written as DNA, the CDR3 is TGTGCCAGCAGCTTGACAGGGGAGAACACTGAAGCTTTCTTT. Translated: CASSLTGENTEAFF. The chain has TRBV5-4 and TRBJ1-1; 7 nucleotides agree with TRBD1. The V gene end was trimmed by 1 base and the J gene end by 1 base; junction bases not matched to a gene: 1. Germline V lookup: CDR1 SGHNT, CDR2 YYREEE (reference sequence). This CDR3 has 14 amino acids.

The chain recombines TRBV7-9 with TRBJ2-5, with 9 bases fitting TRBD1. The CDR3 contains 14 residues. Trimming at V came to 1 base and at J to 7 bases, leaving 4 bases not matched to a gene. Germline V gene data show CDR1 as SEHNR and CDR2 as FQNEAQ (reference sequence). The chain's CDR3 is CASSLVGQGTTQYF. CDR3 coding DNA: TGTGCCAGCAGCTTAGTGGGACAGGGAACGACCCAGTACTTC.

The chain couples TRBV19 to TRBJ2-7; possibly TRBD2 for D (6 bases). The V gene lost 7 bases and the J gene lost 6 bases, with 10 bases spanning the gap. Per germline, CDR1 LNHDA and CDR2 SQIVND (reference sequence). CDR3 length equals 11 residues. As DNA, the CDR3 is TGTGCCAGTACGCAGGGAGGCGAGCAGTACTTC. Translated, it gives CASTQGGEQYF.

As DNA, the CDR3 is TGTGCCAGCAGCTTATTTCGGGTGACTAGCACAGATACGCAGTATTTT. Protein product: CASSLFRVTSTDTQYF. The chain has TRBV7-2 and TRBJ2-3, with no clear D. This CDR3 contains 16 residues. V lost 2 bases and J 0 bases, leaving 12 bases between the germline ends. Looked up from germline, CDR1 is SGHTA and CDR2 is FQGNSA.

CDR3 DNA sequence: TGCAGTGCGTACAGGGGTAAGAAAGCTTTCTTT. Translated: CSAYRGKKAFF. This rearrangement joins TRBV20-1 to TRBJ1-1; 7 positions match TRBD1. The CDR3 runs to 11 residues. V shed 6 bases and J 9 bases; nucleotides not matched to a gene: 7. Germline CDR1 DFQATT, CDR2 SNEGSKA (reference sequence).

This chain uses TRBV5-1 with TRBJ2-2; 9 positions agree with TRBD1. CDR3 size: 18 residues. Germline values: CDR1 SGHRS, CDR2 YFSETQ. Losses at the gene ends were 7 bases for V and 4 bases for J; bases not matched to a gene: 17. CDR3 nucleotide sequence: TGCGCCAGCCACAGGAACAGGGGGCCGGTTAAACTCACCGGGGAGCTGTTTTTT. Its protein is CASHRNRGPVKLTGELFF.

V is TRBV19 and J is TRBJ2-3, with 10 bases fitting TRBD2. The germline V gene encodes CDR1 LNHDA and CDR2 SQIVND (reference sequence). The V gene end was trimmed by 10 bases and the J gene end by 5 bases; junction bases not matched to a gene: 15. This CDR3 comprises 16 residues. The CDR3 DNA is TGTGCCACAGCCGAGGAAGCGGGGGGGCCTGGAGATACGCAGTATTTT. It is translated as CATAEEAGGPGDTQYF.

The chain uses TRBV12-5 and TRBJ1-2; 7 nucleotides agree with TRBD1. From germline, CDR1 is LGHNT and CDR2 FRNRAP. This CDR3 has 16 amino acids. The junction had 9 bases not matched to a gene; V was cut back by 2 bases and J by 3 bases. CDR3 residues: CASGLSSRQGDYGYTF. As DNA, the CDR3 is TGTGCTAGTGGTTTGTCATCGAGACAGGGTGACTATGGCTACACCTTC.

This chain joins TRBV7-2 and TRBJ1-1, with 10 bases that match TRBD1. Germline V gene sequence: CDR1 SGHTA, CDR2 FQGNSA. V lost 4 bases and J lost 3; bases outside the gene matches: 5. This CDR3 has 15 residues. As DNA, the CDR3 is TGTGCCAGCAGCTCTCGACAGGGGGCCTACACTGAAGCTTTCTTT. Translated, it gives CASSSRQGAYTEAFF.

The chain uses TRBV6-6 and TRBJ2-7; 15 bases map to TRBD2. V lost 4 bases, J lost 2 bases, and 3 bases stayed unmatched. The CDR3 length is 16 residues. CDR1 is MNHNY and CDR2 is SVGAGI in the germline V gene (reference sequence). The CDR3 spells CASSSGLAGGPYEQYF. The CDR3 DNA follows: TGTGCCAGCAGTTCGGGACTAGCGGGGGGACCCTACGAGCAGTACTTC.

This sequence joins TRBV11-2 and TRBJ1-5; D gene unclear. Looked up from germline, CDR1 is SGHAT and CDR2 is FQNNGV. The CDR3 consists of 15 residues. V lost 4 bases to trimming and J lost 0 bases, with 10 bases between them. CDR3 region: CASSSVRSSNQPQHF. The DNA for the CDR3 is TGTGCCAGCAGCTCCGTGAGGTCTAGCAATCAGCCCCAGCATTTT.

This CDR3 is CASSYEGAGNTEAFF. The DNA of the CDR3 is TGTGCCAGCAGTTACGAGGGGGCAGGGAACACTGAAGCTTTCTTT. This chain links TRBV6-5 with TRBJ1-1; TRBD1 matches at 7 bases. CDR1 MNHEY and CDR2 SVGAGI come from the germline V gene. Losses at the gene ends were 2 bases for V and 1 base for J; bases not matched to a gene: 4. The CDR3 totals 15 residues.

CDR3 in amino acids: CASSLLRSSTDTQYF. The CDR3, as DNA: TGTGCCAGCAGCTTATTGAGATCTAGCACAGATACGCAGTATTTT. This chain connects TRBV7-9 to TRBJ2-3; D not certain. The CDR3 length is 15 residues. Germline-derived CDR1 and CDR2 are SEHNR and FQNEAQ (reference sequence). Deletions cut 2 bases from V and 0 bases from J, with 9 bases between.

The chain is built from TRBV7-8 and TRBJ1-6; the D is unclear. This CDR3 is built from 13 residues. V lost 5 bases, J lost 7 bases, and 9 bases lay in between. Germline values: CDR1 SGHVS, CDR2 FQNEAQ. Written as DNA, the CDR3 is TGTGCCAGCAGCGATAGTTTGAATTCACCCCTCCACTTT. Its protein product is CASSDSLNSPLHF.

The chain employs TRBV27 and TRBJ2-3, with D tentatively TRBD2 (7 bases). The ends were cut back, 3 bases at V and 2 bases at J, with 12 bases in the middle. CDR1 is MNHEY, CDR2 SMNVEV, per germline (reference sequence). This CDR3 comprises 15 residues. CDR3 protein: CASSFRGGLTDTQYF. Written as DNA, the CDR3 is TGTGCCAGCAGTTTTAGGGGGGGGCTCACAGATACGCAGTATTTT.

This chain links TRBV6-1 with TRBJ2-3; the match to TRBD1 covers 7 bases. J lost 3 bases, V lost 4 bases, and 4 bases had no gene match. The CDR3 is made up of 14 amino acids. In germline, CDR1 is MNHNS, CDR2 SASEGT. In DNA, the CDR3 is TGTGCCAGCAGTGCTGACAGGGTGACAGATACGCAGTATTTT. It codes for CASSADRVTDTQYF.

The rearrangement uses TRBV7-7 and TRBJ2-1, with 7 bases that match TRBD1. The V and J ends lost 5 bases and 5 bases, in that order; junction bases with no gene match: 3. This CDR3 has 13 amino acids. Germline V gives CDR1 SSHAT, CDR2 FNYEAQ (reference sequence). CDR3 DNA: TGTGCCAGCAGCCCGGGACAGCACAATGAGCAGTTCTTC. This translates into CASSPGQHNEQFF.

The chain is built from TRBV21-1 and TRBJ2-1; TRBD1, the table's D call, lacks a check against the DNA. TRBV21-1 corresponds to a pseudogene. CDR3 length equals 13 residues. CDR3 nucleotide sequence: TGTGCCAGCAGCAAAGCAGGGGGCAATGAGCAGTTCTTC. Its protein product is CASSKAGGNEQFF.

V and J are TRBV7-3 and TRBJ2-2; maybe TRBD1 (5 bases). Trimming took off 4 bases at V and 0 bases at J, with 15 bases between the two ends. This CDR3 contains 17 residues. In germline, CDR1 is SGHTA, CDR2 FQGTGA. The CDR3 nucleotides read TGTGCCAGCAGCTCCACCACAGGCCCCGCGAACACCGGGGAGCTGTTTTTT. Translated: CASSSTTGPANTGELFF.

The rearrangement joins TRBV27 to TRBJ2-5; TRBD2 aligns across 11 bases. V lost 6 bases and J lost 5; bases outside the gene matches: 11. The CDR3 is 16 amino acids. The germline CDR1 and CDR2 sequences are MNHEY and SMNVEV (reference sequence). CDR3 sequence: CASSLLAGGPQETQYF. As DNA, the CDR3 is TGTGCCAGCAGCCTATTAGCGGGGGGGCCCCAGGAGACCCAGTACTTC.

The chain combines TRBV6-5 with TRBJ1-2; 8 bases are shared with TRBD1. The CDR3 runs to 15 residues. Germline CDR1 reads MNHEY; CDR2 reads SVGAGI. The junction had 10 bases not matched to a gene; V was cut back by 6 bases and J by 4 bases. In DNA form, the CDR3 reads TGTGCCAGCAGGCCACCGGGACAGGCGATCTATGGCTACACCTTC. Translating it yields CASRPPGQAIYGYTF.

The V call is TRBV7-9, the J call TRBJ1-2, with a weak D call TRBD1 (6 bases). CDR3 length equals 14 residues. Trimming removed 1 base from V and 4 bases from J, with 10 bases in between. CDR1 and CDR2 (germline): SEHNR, FQNEAQ (reference sequence). CDR3 DNA: TGTGCCAGCAGCTTAGATGACAGGATCTATGGCTACACCTTC. It is translated as CASSLDDRIYGYTF.

This chain connects TRBV7-9 to TRBJ2-7; D might be TRBD2 (6 bases). The CDR3 loop spans 15 amino acids. Germline CDR1 SEHNR, CDR2 FQNEAQ (reference sequence). V was shortened by 1 base and J by 2 bases, with 12 bases between the two germline ends. DNA of the CDR3: TGTGCCAGCAGCTTAGTGTTGGCGGGGACCTACGAGCAGTACTTC. Its protein product is CASSLVLAGTYEQYF.

The chain uses TRBV30 and TRBJ2-1; a possible D gene is TRBD2 (5 bases). Deletions cut 0 bases from V and 4 bases from J, with 10 bases between. Germline assignment: CDR1 GTSNPN and CDR2 SVGIG (reference sequence). This CDR3 is built from 14 residues. CDR3 sequence reads: CAWSVRTGYNEQFF. In nucleotides, the CDR3 is TGTGCCTGGAGTGTACGGACGGGATACAATGAGCAGTTCTTC.

This sequence joins TRBV7-9 and TRBJ1-2; perhaps TRBD1 as D (5 bases). CDR1 and CDR2 (germline): SEHNR, FQNEAQ (reference sequence). The CDR3 totals 15 residues. V lost 0 bases and J 8 bases, leaving 16 bases between the germline ends. CDR3 DNA sequence: TGTGCCAGCAGCTTAGCCCCGGAAGGGGTTGAGGGCTACACCTTC. Translating gives CASSLAPEGVEGYTF.

The chain's CDR3 is CASSRTYTNNEQFF. CDR3 nucleotides: TGTGCCAGCAGCCGCACTTACACTAACAATGAGCAGTTCTTC. The chain couples TRBV7-6 to TRBJ2-1; D is unresolved. Trimming took 5 bases from V and 5 from J, leaving 13 bases between them. Germline-derived CDR1 and CDR2 are SGHVS and FNYEAQ. The CDR3 is made up of 14 amino acids.

The rearrangement joins TRBV7-2 to TRBJ2-3; TRBD2 matches 9 bases. Germline V gene sequence: CDR1 SGHTA, CDR2 FQGNSA. V trimming: 5 bases; J trimming: 7 bases; junction bases outside the gene matches: 7. The CDR3 is 14 residues long. CDR3 bases: TGTGCCAGCAGCCCGCGGGGGGGCCTGAATACGCAGTATTTT. This codes for CASSPRGGLNTQYF.

This chain connects TRBV19 to TRBJ1-1; TRBD1 matches 7 bases. This CDR3 spans 15 amino acids. Germline V gene lookup returns CDR1 LNHDA and CDR2 SQIVND (reference sequence). With V trimmed by 5 bases and J by 1 base, 7 bases remained unmatched. The CDR3 coding sequence is TGTGCCAGTAGTCCCCGACAGGGTGGGAACACTGAAGCTTTCTTT. This gives the protein CASSPRQGGNTEAFF.